A selection of T cell receptor beta chains follows, all from one sample in a study of OX40 agonist ivuxolimab in advanced cancers. Assay: immunoSEQ multiplex PCR; the TCRdb copy retains only in-frame clones and omits some. The data show roughly 56,000 clones, 86% seen once. The material sequenced was CD4+ or CD8+ T cells sorted from blood, taken in a trial of the OX40 agonist ivuxolimab. These TCRs come from an adult with an advanced solid tumor such as melanoma, head and neck, liver or kidney cancer. Each CDR3 is given with its conserved first and last residue. The order of the fields is CDR3 DNA, CDR3 protein, clone size, J gene, V gene, D gene. D genes are given only for firm matches. Size tells how often a clone was seen (once, few, many) or the class of an expanded clone, and some rows leave it out.

CDR3 DNA: TGTGCCAGCAGCTACGAGTCGGGGGGCCTGAATGAGCAGTTCTTC
CDR3 protein: CASSYESGGLNEQFF
clone size: few
J gene: TRBJ2-1
V gene: TRBV7-9
D gene: .

CDR3 DNA: TGTGCCAGCAGCTTCCAAAGACAGGGCCAAGAGACCCAGTACTTC
CDR3 protein: CASSFQRQGQETQYF
clone size: few
J gene: TRBJ2-5
V gene: TRBV6-1
D gene: TRBD1

CDR3 DNA: TGTGCCAGCAGTTACGGGGACGCCTCTGGAAACACCATATATTTT
CDR3 protein: CASSYGDASGNTIYF
clone size: .
J gene: TRBJ1-3
V gene: TRBV6-6
D gene: .

CDR3 DNA: TGTGCCAGTAGTATCGAGGGGGCCTCCTACAATGAGCAGTTCTTC
CDR3 protein: CASSIEGASYNEQFF
clone size: .
J gene: TRBJ2-1
V gene: TRBV19
D gene: TRBD1

CDR3 DNA: TGTGCCAGCAGAGTTAGCGGCCGCTACGAGCAGTACTTC
CDR3 protein: CASRVSGRYEQYF
clone size: .
J gene: TRBJ2-7
V gene: TRBV7-2
D gene: .

CDR3 DNA: TGTGCCAGCAGCAGGGACAGGAATAAAGAGACCCAGTACTTC
CDR3 protein: CASSRDRNKETQYF
clone size: .
J gene: TRBJ2-5
V gene: TRBV7-8
D gene: TRBD1

CDR3 DNA: TGTGCCTGGAGTCAACGGGCCCAGCCCCAGCATTTT
CDR3 protein: CAWSQRAQPQHF
clone size: .
J gene: TRBJ1-5
V gene: TRBV30
D gene: .

CDR3 DNA: TGTGCCTGGAGTGTAATAGGGCGGCCGGACACTGAAGCTTTCTTT
CDR3 protein: CAWSVIGRPDTEAFF
clone size: .
J gene: TRBJ1-1
V gene: TRBV30
D gene: .

CDR3 DNA: TGTGCCAGCAGCGTAGGACAGAGAAACATTCAGTACTTC
CDR3 protein: CASSVGQRNIQYF
clone size: .
J gene: TRBJ2-4
V gene: TRBV9
D gene: .

CDR3 DNA: TGTGCCAGCAGCGGGACAGGGAATCAGCCCCAGCATTTT
CDR3 protein: CASSGTGNQPQHF
clone size: .
J gene: TRBJ1-5
V gene: TRBV28
D gene: TRBD1

CDR3 DNA: TGTGCCAGCAGCTTTTTAGCGGGGGAGCACTACGAGCAGTACTTC
CDR3 protein: CASSFLAGEHYEQYF
clone size: .
J gene: TRBJ2-7
V gene: TRBV7-3
D gene: TRBD2

CDR3 DNA: TGCGCCAGCAGCTCGGGACTGCGTACCTACGAGCAGTACTTC
CDR3 protein: CASSSGLRTYEQYF
clone size: .
J gene: TRBJ2-7
V gene: TRBV5-1
D gene: .

CDR3 DNA: TGTGCCAGCAGCTTAGGGTTCCGCACAGATACGCAGTATTTT
CDR3 protein: CASSLGFRTDTQYF
clone size: .
J gene: TRBJ2-3
V gene: TRBV7-2
D gene: .

CDR3 DNA: TGTGCCAGCAAGGCGGCTGATGACTATGGCTACACCTTC
CDR3 protein: CASKAADDYGYTF
clone size: .
J gene: TRBJ1-2
V gene: TRBV7-3
D gene: .

CDR3 DNA: TGTGCCAGCAGCCAGCAGGGGCGGACAGGGCCAGAGACCCAGTACTTC
CDR3 protein: CASSQQGRTGPETQYF
clone size: once
J gene: TRBJ2-5
V gene: TRBV7-2
D gene: TRBD1

CDR3 DNA: TGTGCCAGCATGAGGGGCAACACCGGGGAGCTGTTTTTT
CDR3 protein: CASMRGNTGELFF
clone size: .
J gene: TRBJ2-2
V gene: TRBV2
D gene: .